The 8 T cell receptor beta chains in this list originate from one sample, sequenced in a study of cytomegalovirus exposure and HLA in healthy donors. Amplification used 60 Vbeta primers and 13 Jbeta primers. Assay used: immunoSEQ multiplex PCR; TCRdb lists only in-frame clones, some missing. Seen here are under 150,000 clones, roughly three quarters observed once, and the top ten hold more than 4.5%. Sequenced material: PBMCs. The source of these receptors is a woman aged 50 to 60 in good health and CMV-seronegative.

This sequence joins TRBV10-2 and TRBJ2-7; D possibly corresponds to TRBD2 (6 bases). V gave up 3 bases and J gave up 1 base, with 16 bases separating them. Germline CDR1 WSHSY, CDR2 SAAADI. This CDR3 region has 16 residues. CDR3 loop: CASSDPGLMRSYEQYF. DNA for the CDR3: TGCGCCAGCAGTGACCCGGGACTGATGAGGTCCTACGAGCAGTACTTC.

The J gene is TRBJ2-1, the V gene TRBV9; 9 nucleotides agree with TRBD2. This CDR3 region has 14 residues. Germline values: CDR1 SGDLS, CDR2 YYNGEE. V lost 4 bases and J lost 8; bases outside the gene matches: 7. CDR3 region: CASSLSGTSHEQFF. DNA of the CDR3: TGTGCCAGCAGCCTCTCCGGGACTAGCCATGAGCAGTTCTTC.

This clone has just a few counts. The rearrangement uses TRBV6-1 and TRBJ2-7, with TRBD1 as a possible D gene (5 bases). The CDR3 has 15 amino acids. Germline-derived CDR1 and CDR2 are MNHNS and SASEGT. Trimming pared 7 bases from V and 2 bases from J, leaving 18 bases between. As DNA, the CDR3 is TGTGCCAGCAAGCAGGGTACGGCACAAACCTACGAGCAGTACTTC. Protein sequence: CASKQGTAQTYEQYF.

J is TRBJ1-5 and V is TRBV30; D unclear. This CDR3 spans 12 amino acids. CDR1 is GTSNPN, CDR2 SVGIG, per germline (reference sequence). Deletions cut 1 base from V and 7 bases from J, with 8 bases between. This CDR3 reads CAWSAPLQPQHF. CDR3 DNA: TGTGCCTGGAGTGCCCCTCTACAGCCCCAGCATTTT.

The chain uses TRBV25-1 and TRBJ2-1, with TRBD1 identical over 7 bases. The CDR3 runs 13 residues. V dropped 4 bases and J dropped 7; count of bases not matched to a gene: 4. CDR1 MGHDK and CDR2 SYGVNS come from the germline V gene. CDR3: CASSGYRGNEQFF. The DNA for the CDR3 is TGTGCCAGCAGTGGATACAGGGGAAATGAGCAGTTCTTC.

This rearrangement joins TRBV28 to TRBJ2-3; TRBD2 matches 9 bases. Germline assignment: CDR1 MDHEN and CDR2 SYDVKM. The CDR3 covers 15 residues. Germline trimming cut 2 bases from V and 5 bases from J; bases unmatched to any gene: 5. CDR3 nucleotide sequence: TGTGCCAGCAGTTTAGAGCTAGCGGGGCGAGATACGCAGTATTTT. Its translation: CASSLELAGRDTQYF.

This chain joins TRBV5-4 and TRBJ2-1, with 12 bases identical to TRBD2. The V segment lost 4 bases and the J segment 8 bases; nucleotides outside the gene matches: 7. The CDR3 spans 15 residues. CDR1 and CDR2 (germline): SGHNT, YYREEE (reference sequence). The CDR3 spells CASSRLAGEQDEQFF. As DNA, the CDR3 is TGTGCCAGCAGCCGACTAGCGGGGGAGCAGGATGAGCAGTTCTTC.

V usage is TRBV6-6 and J usage is TRBJ2-3; D remains unclear. This CDR3 has 13 residues. V lost 0 bases and J 4 bases, leaving 5 bases between the germline ends. Germline V gene sequence: CDR1 MNHNY, CDR2 SVGAGI (reference sequence). CDR3 protein: CASSYSSADTQYF. The CDR3 DNA reads TGTGCCAGCAGTTACTCGAGTGCAGATACGCAGTATTTT.